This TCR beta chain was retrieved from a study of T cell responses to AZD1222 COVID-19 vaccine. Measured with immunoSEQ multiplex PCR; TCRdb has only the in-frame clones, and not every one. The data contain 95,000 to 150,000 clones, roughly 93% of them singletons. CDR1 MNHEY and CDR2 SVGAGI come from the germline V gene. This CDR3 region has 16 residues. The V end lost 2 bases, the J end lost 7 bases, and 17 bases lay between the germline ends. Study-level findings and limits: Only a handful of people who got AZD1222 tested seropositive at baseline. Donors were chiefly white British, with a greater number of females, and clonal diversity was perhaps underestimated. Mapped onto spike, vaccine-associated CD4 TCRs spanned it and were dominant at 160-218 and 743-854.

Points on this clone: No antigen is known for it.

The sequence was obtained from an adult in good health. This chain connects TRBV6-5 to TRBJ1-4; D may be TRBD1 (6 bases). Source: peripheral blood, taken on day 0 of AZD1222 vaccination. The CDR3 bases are TGTGCCAGCAGTTACACATCCGGGGGGCTAGGTGAAAAACTGTTTTTT. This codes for CASSYTSGGLGEKLFF.